The clone carrying this T cell receptor (beta chain) appeared a few times. Its antigen is currently unknown. The data were obtained in a study of shared clonotypes between healthy human individuals. For sorted subsets, 150 to 200 ng DNA per replicate equaled approximately 30,000 T cell genomes. The repertoire was sequenced with immunoSEQ multiplex PCR; TCRdb's copy has only in-frame clones and lacks some. Of about 2.4 million clones listed, about 92% are singletons. Broader study findings: Sampling included only blood; tissue repertoires likely differ. Estimated clonotype richness was generally higher in naive than memory subsets. Large depth notwithstanding, sorted-subset sequencing proved incomplete by rarefaction.

The CDR3 loop spans 10 amino acids. Germline V gives CDR1 SNHLY, CDR2 FYNNEI. The germline V and J ends were trimmed by 7 bases and 5 bases, with 5 bases remaining between them. The chain employs TRBV2 and TRBJ2-5; no clear D gene. The sequenced material came from naive CD4+ T cells sorted from blood. Subset in this sample: CD45RA+ positively selected. This TCR derives from a man in his late teens or twenties in good health. In nucleotides, the CDR3 is TGTGCCAGCACTGTCGAGACCCAGTACTTC. Translating it yields CASTVETQYF.